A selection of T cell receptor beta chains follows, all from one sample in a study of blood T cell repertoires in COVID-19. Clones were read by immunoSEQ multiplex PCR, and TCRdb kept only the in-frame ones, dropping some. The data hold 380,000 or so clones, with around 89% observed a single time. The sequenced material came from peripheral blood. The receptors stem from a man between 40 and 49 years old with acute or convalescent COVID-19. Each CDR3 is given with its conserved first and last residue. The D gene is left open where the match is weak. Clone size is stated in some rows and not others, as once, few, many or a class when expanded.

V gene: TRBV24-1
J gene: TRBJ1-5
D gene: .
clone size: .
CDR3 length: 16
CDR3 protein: CATSDLLRRSNQPQHF
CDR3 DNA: TGTGCCACCAGTGATTTACTCAGGCGTAGCAATCAGCCCCAGCATTTT

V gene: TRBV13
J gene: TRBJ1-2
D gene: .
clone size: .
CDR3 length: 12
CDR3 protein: CASSFRDTITSF
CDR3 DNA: TGTGCCAGCAGCTTCCGGGACACCATTACCAGCTTC

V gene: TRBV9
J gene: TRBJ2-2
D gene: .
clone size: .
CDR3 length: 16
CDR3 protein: CASSVQGPPNTGELFF
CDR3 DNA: TGTGCCAGCAGCGTTCAGGGGCCTCCGAACACCGGGGAGCTGTTTTTT

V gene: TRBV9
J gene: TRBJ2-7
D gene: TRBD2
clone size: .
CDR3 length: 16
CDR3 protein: CASSVLGLAGAYEQYF
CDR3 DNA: TGTGCCAGCAGCGTACTAGGACTAGCGGGGGCCTACGAGCAGTACTTC

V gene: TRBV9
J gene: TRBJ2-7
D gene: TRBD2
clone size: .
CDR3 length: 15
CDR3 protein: CASSVAGGGPYEQYF
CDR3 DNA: TGTGCCAGCAGCGTAGCCGGGGGGGGCCCCTACGAGCAGTACTTC

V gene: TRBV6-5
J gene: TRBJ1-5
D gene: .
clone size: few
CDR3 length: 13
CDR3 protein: CASSLDTNQPQHF
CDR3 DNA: TGTGCCAGCAGTCTGGACACAAATCAGCCCCAGCATTTT

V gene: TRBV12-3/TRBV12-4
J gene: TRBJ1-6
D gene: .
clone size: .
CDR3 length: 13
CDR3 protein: CASSLGRDSPLHF
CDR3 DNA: TGTGCCAGCAGTTTGGGCCGAGACTCACCCCTCCACTTT

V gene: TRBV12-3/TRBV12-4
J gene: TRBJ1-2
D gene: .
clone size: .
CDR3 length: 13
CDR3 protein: CASSQVIDYGYTF
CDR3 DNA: TGTGCCAGCAGTCAGGTGATCGACTATGGCTACACCTTC

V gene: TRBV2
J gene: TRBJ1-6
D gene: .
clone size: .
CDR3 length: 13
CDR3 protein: CASKRTVGTPLHF
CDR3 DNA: TGTGCCAGCAAACGGACAGTCGGGACACCCCTCCACTTT

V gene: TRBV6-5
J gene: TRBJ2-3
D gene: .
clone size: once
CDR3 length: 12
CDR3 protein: CASSYSRAIQYF
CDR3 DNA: TGTGCCAGCAGTTACTCCAGGGCAATCCAGTATTTT